A single sample is the source of the 20 T cell receptor beta chains below, sequenced in a study of shared clonotypes between healthy human individuals (TCRdb year 2020). The protocol used for the library was the immunoSEQ multiplex PCR assay. What TCRdb holds here is the immuneACCESS table cut down to in-frame rearrangements. Part of the clones is not present; checked against another copy, under half of the missing clones reflect an unresolved V gene, and the others are unexplained. The sample table holds about 710,000 clones, of which over 55% were seen once. The ten top clones hold under 2% of the sample. The sequenced sample was memory CD4+ T cells sorted from blood. The meaning of the sample's cell subset or site label: CD45RA-negative fraction. These receptors came from a woman aged 30 to 39 in good health.

The rearrangement links TRBV5-5 to TRBJ2-7; 9 bases are shared with TRBD2. J gave up 3 bases and V 4 bases, and 11 bases lay outside the gene matches. Germline V gene lookup returns CDR1 SGHKS and CDR2 YYEKEE (reference sequence). This CDR3 is built from 16 residues. The CDR3: CASSGPPGLALYEQYF. CDR3 in DNA: TGTGCCAGCAGCGGACCACCGGGACTAGCTCTCTACGAGCAGTACTTC.

In regard to this clone: Other DNA sequences from this sample encode an identical CDR3 as well. The chain is built from TRBV2 and TRBJ2-3; D ambiguous. CDR1 is SNHLY and CDR2 is FYNNEI in the germline V gene. V was shortened by 8 bases and J by 5 bases, with 17 bases between the two germline ends. The CDR3 has 14 residues. The CDR3 sequence is CASGGIVWGDTQYF. CDR3 coding DNA: TGTGCCAGCGGTGGAATAGTCTGGGGAGATACGCAGTATTTT.

The chain links TRBV5-1 to TRBJ2-3, with D uncertain. The V and J ends lost 7 bases and 6 bases respectively, with 12 bases between them. The CDR3 contains 12 residues. Germline V gene lookup returns CDR1 SGHRS and CDR2 YFSETQ. DNA for the CDR3: TGCGCCAGCCGCCCTCAGTGGGATACGCAGTATTTT. Translating gives CASRPQWDTQYF.

The gene calls are TRBV11-2 and TRBJ2-4, with D unresolved. Germline CDR1 reads SGHAT; CDR2 reads FQNNGV. Trimming left V 5 bases short and J 1 base short, with 12 bases between. The CDR3 is made up of 15 amino acids. DNA of the CDR3: TGTGCCAGCAGCCTGACCGTGGGGGCCAAAAACATTCAGTACTTC. Translating gives CASSLTVGAKNIQYF.

The gene calls are TRBV12-5 and TRBJ1-5; D is unresolved. The germline CDR1 and CDR2 sequences are LGHNT and FRNRAP. The CDR3 loop spans 8 amino acids. V lost 11 bases and J 9 bases, leaving 5 bases between the germline ends. For the CDR3, the DNA is TGTGCTGTTCGGCCCCAGCATTTT. Its protein is CAVRPQHF.

The V gene is TRBV10-2, the J gene TRBJ2-5, with D perhaps assigned TRBD1 or TRBD2 (5 bases each). This CDR3 contains 13 residues. Germline values: CDR1 WSHSY, CDR2 SAAADI. The germline V and J ends were trimmed by 9 bases and 5 bases, with 16 bases remaining between them. The CDR3 coding sequence is TGCGCCAGTTCAAGGGACCGCGGGGAGACCCAGTACTTC. Translation: CASSRDRGETQYF.

The chain is built from TRBV19 and TRBJ2-7; possible D gene TRBD2, 5 bases. Per the germline V gene, CDR1 is LNHDA and CDR2 is SQIVND (reference sequence). The CDR3 spans 11 residues. The V gene lost 3 bases and the J gene lost 12 bases, with 12 bases spanning the gap. The CDR3 sequence is CASSMGRGMYF. The CDR3 DNA sequence: TGTGCCAGTAGTATGGGCCGAGGGATGTACTTC.

V usage is TRBV4-2 and J usage is TRBJ2-7; 7 bases line up with TRBD2. The CDR3 consists of 14 residues. Trimming removed 3 bases from V and 4 bases from J; junction bases left unmatched: 6. Germline CDR1 reads LGHNA; CDR2 reads YNFKEQ. The DNA for the CDR3 is TGTGCCAGCAGCCATACCGGGACTAAGTACGAGCAGTACTTC. Its translation: CASSHTGTKYEQYF.

The V call is TRBV27, the J call TRBJ1-2; a weak D match, TRBD1 (5 bases). The V end was cut by 1 base, the J end by 2 bases, with 11 bases between. Germline V gene data show CDR1 as MNHEY and CDR2 as SMNVEV (reference sequence). The CDR3 is 15 residues long. CDR3 in DNA: TGTGCCAGCAGTTTATACACGACAGCGAACTATGGCTACACCTTC. Its translation is CASSLYTTANYGYTF.

The J gene is TRBJ2-7, the V gene TRBV5-4, with TRBD1 matching 8 bases. Germline V gives CDR1 SGHNT, CDR2 YYREEE (reference sequence). The V segment lost 4 bases and the J segment 7 bases; nucleotides outside the gene matches: 16. There are 16 residues in the CDR3. The CDR3 protein is CASSKRTGPGVLEQYF. The CDR3 DNA is TGTGCCAGCAGCAAGAGGACAGGGCCAGGCGTACTGGAGCAGTACTTC.

This chain joins TRBV4-1 and TRBJ2-1; D uncertain. CDR1 and CDR2 (germline): MGHRA, YSYEKL. CDR3 size: 17 residues. Trimming cost V 1 base and J 1 base, with 14 bases left between them. The CDR3, as DNA: TGCGCCAGCAGCCAAGGATGGGCCCCAAGGTCCTACAATGAGCAGTTCTTC. Amino acid sequence: CASSQGWAPRSYNEQFF.

This clone was recorded only once. This sequence joins TRBV30 and TRBJ2-5; possibly TRBD1 for D (5 bases). Germline CDR1 and CDR2: GTSNPN and SVGIG (reference sequence). Trimming removed 3 bases from V and 11 bases from J, with 16 bases in between. The CDR3 is 12 residues long. As DNA, the CDR3 is TGTGCCTGGAGCCTAGGGGATATAGTGCAGTACTTC. Its translation is CAWSLGDIVQYF.

The V and J genes are TRBV5-1 and TRBJ2-3; TRBD2 is a possible D gene (6 bases). The CDR3 is made up of 16 amino acids. With 5 bases removed from V and 4 bases from J, the gap between germline ends came to 20 bases. Germline CDR1 is SGHRS and CDR2 is YFSETQ. This chain's CDR3 is CASSPPWGRYADTQYF. CDR3 bases: TGCGCCAGCAGTCCCCCGTGGGGGAGGTATGCAGATACGCAGTATTTT.

Of note for this clone: Other nucleotide sequences from this sample produce the same CDR3. The chain couples TRBV7-2 to TRBJ1-1, with D hard to call. V lost 2 bases to trimming and J lost 3 bases, with 7 bases between them. The CDR3 loop spans 13 amino acids. Germline assignment: CDR1 SGHTA and CDR2 FQGNSA. The CDR3 is CASSLWEDTEAFF. The DNA for the CDR3 is TGTGCCAGCAGCTTATGGGAAGACACTGAAGCTTTCTTT.

The chain uses TRBV4-1 and TRBJ1-1, with a possible D match to TRBD1 (6 bases). The CDR3 has 14 residues. Germline V lookup: CDR1 MGHRA, CDR2 YSYEKL. V gave up 1 base and J gave up 4 bases, with 10 bases separating them. The DNA for the CDR3 is TGCGCCAGCAGCCAAGGTCAGGGGTCCACTGAAGCTTTCTTT. Translating gives CASSQGQGSTEAFF.

The chain combines TRBV6-1 with TRBJ2-5, with D uncertain. The V end lost 2 bases, the J end lost 4 bases, and 8 bases lay between the germline ends. CDR3 length: 13 amino acids. Germline V gene sequence: CDR1 MNHNS, CDR2 SASEGT. In nucleotides, the CDR3 is TGTGCCAGCAGTGAAATGGCCCCAGAGACCCAGTACTTC. Protein sequence: CASSEMAPETQYF.

The gene calls are TRBV10-3 and TRBJ2-5; TRBD1 aligns across 7 bases. V lost 0 bases, J lost 5 bases, and 12 bases stayed unmatched. CDR3 length: 17 amino acids. Per the germline V gene, CDR1 is ENHRY and CDR2 is SYGVKD. This CDR3 is CAISESTDRSWAETQYF. CDR3 bases: TGTGCCATCAGTGAGTCGACGGACAGGTCTTGGGCGGAGACCCAGTACTTC.

The chain recombines TRBV7-8 with TRBJ2-5; D call uncertain. V lost 3 bases to trimming and J lost 1 base, with 12 bases between them. Germline V gene data show CDR1 as SGHVS and CDR2 as FQNEAQ. The CDR3 extends over 15 amino acids. CDR3 sequence reads: CASSFSTVVQETQYF. The CDR3 DNA is TGTGCCAGCAGCTTTTCGACCGTAGTCCAAGAGACCCAGTACTTC. Drawing the rest from reference TRBV7-8 and TRBJ2-5, the complete variable domain is GAGVSQSPRYKVAKRGQDVALRCDPISGHVSLFWYQQALGQGPEFLTYFQNEAQLDKSGLPSDRFFAERPEGSVSTLKIQRTQQEDSAVYLCASSFSTVVQETQYFGPGTRLLVL.

The chain carries TRBV28 and TRBJ1-5; D remains unclear. This CDR3 has 14 residues. CDR1 and CDR2 (germline): MDHEN, SYDVKM. Between the trimmed V and J ends, which lost 6 bases and 4 bases, there was a span of 13 bases. The CDR3 DNA sequence: TGTGCCAGCAGAGACTTTGCGTTAAATCAGCCCCAGCATTTT. Translating it yields CASRDFALNQPQHF.

The chain uses TRBV19 and TRBJ1-5, with TRBD1 as a possible D gene (6 bases). CDR3 length: 12 amino acids. The V end was cut by 7 bases, the J end by 5 bases, with 9 bases between. The germline V gene encodes CDR1 LNHDA and CDR2 SQIVND (reference sequence). The CDR3: CASNRVYQPQHF. The CDR3 DNA follows: TGTGCCAGTAACAGGGTATATCAGCCCCAGCATTTT.